This T cell receptor beta chain derives from a study of T cells after yellow fever vaccination. Template switching by 5'RACE produced TCR cDNA, adding a universal primer site and UMIs. Each CDR3 protein is one row after TCRdb ran MiXCR on the 5' RACE reads. The table includes hundreds of thousands of distinct CDR3 sequences, roughly 3.5% detected once. Regarding the study as a whole: Clones that expanded after primary vaccination mostly reappeared after the booster (over 95% CD4, 88% CD8).

About this clonotype: Its antigen is undetermined.

The CDR3 contains 18 residues. The germline gives CDR1 SGHRS, CDR2 YFSETQ. V was pared by 4 bases and J by 4 bases, with 11 bases of the junction left unmatched. The input for sequencing was PBMCs, taken on the day of the yellow fever booster vaccination. The origin of this receptor is a young man who received the YFV17D yellow fever vaccine. This rearrangement joins TRBV5-1 to TRBJ2-1; 13 bases fit TRBD2. CDR3 bases: TGCGCCAGCAGCGCCGGGACTAGCGGGGTCTCATGGTACAATGAGCAGTTCTTC. Protein sequence: CASSAGTSGVSWYNEQFF.